These 32 T cell receptor beta chains were all obtained from the same sample, sequenced in a study of beta chain features in type 1 diabetes. Of the isolated RNA, all was reverse transcribed, and so the sequenced material was expressed TCRB transcripts. The assay was immunoSEQ multiplex PCR, and TCRdb's table has in-frame clones only and misses some. This table holds fewer than 350,000 clones, around 19% found once. Sequenced material: naive CD4+ T cells from blood. Receptors were obtained from a woman aged 18-29 years in good health.

This clone was counted only a few times. This chain joins TRBV5-5 and TRBJ1-5; 7 nucleotides line up with TRBD1. The ends lost 4 bases at V and 4 bases at J; junction bases unmatched: 2. The CDR3 length is 13 residues. Per the germline V gene, CDR1 is SGHKS and CDR2 is YYEKEE (reference sequence). CDR3 residues: CASSRDSNQPQHF. DNA of the CDR3: TGTGCCAGCAGCCGGGACAGTAATCAGCCCCAGCATTTT.

A few counts support this clone. The chain is built from TRBV15 and TRBJ1-1, with D possibly matching TRBD1 (5 bases). The CDR3 extends over 16 amino acids. The V gene lost 1 base and the J gene lost 4 bases, with 16 bases spanning the gap. Germline V gives CDR1 LNHNV, CDR2 YYDKDF (reference sequence). The CDR3 nucleotides read TGTGCCACCAGCAGAGCCCAGGGAGGGGCGTCCACTGAAGCTTTCTTT. Residues: CATSRAQGGASTEAFF.

V and J are TRBV30 and TRBJ1-5; D is unclear. The germline CDR1 and CDR2 sequences are GTSNPN and SVGIG (reference sequence). This CDR3 comprises 14 residues. The V end was cut by 0 bases, the J end by 7 bases, with 13 bases between. CDR3: CAWSVLGSGQPQHF. For the CDR3, the DNA is TGTGCCTGGAGTGTACTAGGGTCTGGGCAGCCCCAGCATTTT.

This chain links TRBV4-1 with TRBJ1-2; D call uncertain. Trimming cost V 2 bases and J 4 bases, with 14 bases left between them. From germline, CDR1 is MGHRA and CDR2 YSYEKL. The CDR3 is made up of 15 amino acids. The CDR3, as DNA: TGCGCCAGCAGCCAAATACCACGGGGTCCCTATGGCTACACCTTC. Translation gives CASSQIPRGPYGYTF.

This chain joins TRBV7-2 and TRBJ2-7, with TRBD1 matching 9 bases. Trimming removed 5 bases from V and 2 bases from J; junction bases left unmatched: 7. Germline CDR1 and CDR2: SGHTA and FQGNSA. The CDR3 sequence is 15 residues long. The CDR3: CASSVRQGGTYEQYF. Here the CDR3 DNA reads TGTGCCAGCAGCGTCCGACAGGGGGGCACCTACGAGCAGTACTTC.

This clone was observed a handful of times. The rearrangement joins TRBV30 to TRBJ1-1; D might be TRBD1 (6 bases). The CDR3 spans 15 residues. V shed 3 bases and J shed 1 base, with 15 bases lying between them. Germline V gives CDR1 GTSNPN, CDR2 SVGIG (reference sequence). This chain's CDR3 is CAWRITGHQNTEAFF. The CDR3 coding sequence is TGTGCCTGGAGAATCACGGGACACCAGAACACTGAAGCTTTCTTT.

This clone was observed a handful of times. This chain connects TRBV7-9 to TRBJ2-3; 9 bases are a match to TRBD1. The length of the CDR3 is 12 residues. The junction had 6 bases not matched to a gene; V was cut back by 3 bases and J by 14 bases. The germline V gene has CDR1 SEHNR and CDR2 FQNEAQ (reference sequence). The CDR3 spells CASSLAGTGTYF. The DNA of the CDR3 is TGTGCCAGCAGCTTGGCCGGGACAGGGACGTATTTT.

This clone turned up a few times. J is TRBJ2-5 and V is TRBV30; 7 nucleotides agree with TRBD1. The V segment lost 1 base and the J segment 5 bases; nucleotides outside the gene matches: 4. CDR3 length: 13 amino acids. The germline V gene has CDR1 GTSNPN and CDR2 SVGIG (reference sequence). This chain's CDR3 is CAWSEDRRETQYF. DNA for the CDR3: TGTGCCTGGAGTGAGGACAGGAGGGAGACCCAGTACTTC. Full variable domain (outside the CDR3, taken from reference TRBV30 and TRBJ2-5): SQTIHQWPATLVQPVGSPLSLECTVEGTSNPNLYWYRQAAGRGLQLLFYSVGIGQISSEVPQNLSASRPQDRQFILSSKKLLLSDSGFYLCAWSEDRRETQYFGPGTRLLVL.

This clone was found a few times. V is TRBV11-1 and J is TRBJ2-7; D perhaps matches TRBD1 (5 bases). Germline values: CDR1 SGHAT, CDR2 FQDESV (reference sequence). This CDR3 region has 14 residues. V shed 7 bases and J shed 2 bases, with 15 bases lying between them. CDR3 sequence reads: CASKDQQGPYEQYF. CDR3 DNA sequence: TGTGCCAGCAAGGATCAGCAGGGCCCCTACGAGCAGTACTTC.

The J gene is TRBJ1-2, the V gene TRBV4-1; TRBD1 matches 7 bases. Germline V CDR1 and CDR2: MGHRA, YSYEKL. V lost 4 bases to trimming and J lost 3 bases; unmatched junction nucleotides: 5. The CDR3 has 14 amino acids. The CDR3 DNA sequence: TGCGCCAGCAGCCCTATCGGGACAGACTATGGCTACACCTTC. Protein product: CASSPIGTDYGYTF.

About this clone itself: The same CDR3 is also encoded by other DNA sequences in this sample. This chain joins TRBV18 and TRBJ2-5; 7 positions agree with TRBD2. Looked up from germline, CDR1 is KGHSH and CDR2 is LQKENI. V trimming: 3 bases; J trimming: 3 bases; junction bases outside the gene matches: 1. The CDR3 totals 13 residues. Here the CDR3 reads CASSPGLEETQYF. CDR3 sequence (DNA): TGTGCCAGCTCACCCGGACTAGAAGAGACCCAGTACTTC.

This clone has just a few counts. CDR3 nucleotide sequence: TGTGCCAGCAGCTTAGCAGGGACACAGGGCAATGAGCAGTTCTTC. Residues: CASSLAGTQGNEQFF. The V and J genes are TRBV7-9 and TRBJ2-1, with a tentative D call TRBD1 (6 bases). Between the trimmed V and J ends, which lost 0 bases and 6 bases, there was a span of 12 bases. Germline V lookup: CDR1 SEHNR, CDR2 FQNEAQ (reference sequence). The CDR3 has 15 residues.

V gene TRBV9 combines with J gene TRBJ2-2, with 11 nucleotides matching TRBD2. The V segment lost 3 bases and the J segment 1 base; nucleotides outside the gene matches: 2. Looked up from germline, CDR1 is SGDLS and CDR2 is YYNGEE. The CDR3 consists of 16 residues. The CDR3 DNA is TGTGCCAGCAGCGGGGGGACTAGCGGGAACACCGGGGAGCTGTTTTTT. Its protein is CASSGGTSGNTGELFF.

V gene TRBV7-9 combines with J gene TRBJ2-7; 9 bases map to TRBD1. With 6 bases clipped from V and 3 bases from J, the junction kept 6 bases outside the gene matches. In germline, CDR1 is SEHNR, CDR2 FQNEAQ (reference sequence). CDR3 size: 14 residues. In nucleotides, the CDR3 is TGTGCCAGCAGTCCGGGACAGGGTAACTACGAGCAGTACTTC. Protein sequence: CASSPGQGNYEQYF.

As regards this clone: The same CDR3 also results from other DNA sequences found in this sample. The chain uses TRBV7-9 and TRBJ1-2; D is unclear. The germline V and J ends were trimmed by 1 base and 4 bases, with 4 bases remaining between them. CDR3 length equals 12 residues. Germline CDR1 and CDR2: SEHNR and FQNEAQ (reference sequence). CDR3 loop: CASSLGSYGYTF. The CDR3 nucleotides are TGTGCCAGCAGCTTAGGGAGCTATGGCTACACCTTC.

This clone was counted between two and nine times. The rearrangement links TRBV2 to TRBJ2-7, with D possibly being TRBD1 (6 bases). From germline, CDR1 is SNHLY and CDR2 FYNNEI. The CDR3 consists of 14 residues. V was pared by 3 bases and J by 0 bases, with 9 bases between. This chain's CDR3 is CASSDRDNSYEQYF. The CDR3 bases are TGTGCCAGCAGTGACCGGGACAACTCCTACGAGCAGTACTTC.

In DNA, the CDR3 is TGTGCCAGCAGGGCCTTGAGCGGGGTACAAGAGACCCAGTACTTC. This encodes CASRALSGVQETQYF. The rearrangement uses TRBV2 and TRBJ2-5; 7 bases line up with TRBD2. From germline, CDR1 is SNHLY and CDR2 FYNNEI. V trimming: 6 bases; J trimming: 2 bases; junction bases outside the gene matches: 9. CDR3 length equals 15 residues.

The gene calls are TRBV9 and TRBJ2-3; tentative D call: TRBD2 (5 bases). The V gene's germline CDR1 is SGDLS and CDR2 YYNGEE. V was shortened by 4 bases and J by 0 bases, with 12 bases between the two germline ends. The length of the CDR3 is 15 residues. The CDR3 region has the DNA TGTGCCAGCAGCCAAGCGGAAAGAAGCACAGATACGCAGTATTTT. This encodes CASSQAERSTDTQYF.

J is TRBJ1-5 and V is TRBV15; the D gene is possibly TRBD1 (5 bases). This CDR3 comprises 17 residues. Trimming cost V 1 base and J 4 bases, with 17 bases left between them. The germline V gene encodes CDR1 LNHNV and CDR2 YYDKDF (reference sequence). The CDR3 spells CATSRAPGVAGNQPQHF. CDR3 DNA: TGTGCCACCAGCAGAGCCCCGGGGGTGGCAGGGAATCAGCCCCAGCATTTT.

This clone turned up a few times. The CDR3 DNA is TGTGCCAGCAGCTTAGCAAGAGTAGCGGGTACAGATACGCAGTATTTT. This translates into CASSLARVAGTDTQYF. The rearrangement uses TRBV7-2 and TRBJ2-3; 7 bases are shared with TRBD2. Germline V gene lookup returns CDR1 SGHTA and CDR2 FQGNSA. This CDR3 comprises 16 residues. The J segment lost 3 bases and the V segment lost 0 bases, leaving 6 bases of the junction unmatched.

This rearrangement joins TRBV4-1 to TRBJ2-3; TRBD2 agrees at 7 bases. There are 17 residues in the CDR3. Germline V gene lookup returns CDR1 MGHRA and CDR2 YSYEKL. V was pared by 1 base and J by 1 base, with 8 bases of the junction left unmatched. CDR3 coding DNA: TGCGCCAGCAGCCAAGTAGGCCGGACTAGAGGCACAGATACGCAGTATTTT. Amino acid sequence: CASSQVGRTRGTDTQYF.

This chain links TRBV4-1 with TRBJ2-3; D is possibly TRBD2 (6 bases). Germline V gene sequence: CDR1 MGHRA, CDR2 YSYEKL. This CDR3 comprises 14 residues. Trimming left V 3 bases short and J 5 bases short, with 12 bases between. The CDR3 DNA sequence: TGCGCCAGCAGCCAGGAGGGCCGGAGAGATACGCAGTATTTT. It specifies CASSQEGRRDTQYF.

The chain is built from TRBV29-1 and TRBJ2-3; the match to TRBD2 covers 15 bases. This CDR3 comprises 15 residues. Germline assignment: CDR1 SQVTM and CDR2 ANQGSEA. V was clipped by 8 bases and J by 6 bases; unmatched bases: 9. For the CDR3, the DNA is TGCAGCCTTGGGACTAGCGGGGGGCATGGGGATACGCAGTATTTT. This codes for CSLGTSGGHGDTQYF.

The gene calls are TRBV2 and TRBJ2-5, with 8 bases matching TRBD1. V lost 5 bases and J lost 1; bases outside the gene matches: 3. The CDR3 consists of 14 residues. The germline V gene encodes CDR1 SNHLY and CDR2 FYNNEI. CDR3 loop: CASSTGTGQETQYF. CDR3 bases: TGTGCCAGCAGTACTGGGACAGGCCAAGAGACCCAGTACTTC. Using reference TRBV2 and TRBJ2-5 for the parts outside the CDR3, the full variable domain is EPEVTQTPSHQVTQMGQEVILRCVPISNHLYFYWYRQILGQKVEFLVSFYNNEISEKSEIFDDQFSVERPDGSNFTLKIRSTKLEDSAMYFCASSTGTGQETQYFGPGTRLLVL.

The V gene is TRBV7-2, the J gene TRBJ2-1; no clear D. The V gene's germline CDR1 is SGHTA and CDR2 FQGNSA. V was shortened by 4 bases and J by 5 bases, with 12 bases between the two germline ends. The CDR3 has 14 amino acids. CDR3 loop: CASSSPPVHNEQFF. As DNA, the CDR3 is TGTGCCAGCAGCTCACCCCCGGTGCACAATGAGCAGTTCTTC.

This clone has more than one count but fewer than ten. V gene TRBV30 combines with J gene TRBJ2-1; the D gene is possibly TRBD2 (5 bases). V was trimmed by 2 bases and J by 7 bases, leaving 12 bases between them. The CDR3 sequence is 13 residues long. CDR1 and CDR2 (germline): GTSNPN, SVGIG (reference sequence). The CDR3 protein is CAWSKQRPNEQFF. The CDR3 DNA reads as TGTGCCTGGAGTAAGCAGCGGCCTAATGAGCAGTTCTTC.

This clone has a handful of counts. The chain links TRBV29-1 to TRBJ2-7; D gene uncertain. The CDR3 contains 13 residues. Trimming stripped 7 bases from V and 3 bases from J, with 16 bases between. CDR1 is SQVTM and CDR2 is ANQGSEA in the germline V gene. DNA for the CDR3: TGCAGCGCTGCCGGGTCCACGAACTACGAGCAGTACTTC. This gives the protein CSAAGSTNYEQYF.

This sequence joins TRBV6-5 and TRBJ1-1, with D tentatively TRBD1 (5 bases). This CDR3 is 13 amino acids long. Germline V gene data show CDR1 as MNHEY and CDR2 as SVGAGI. V lost 2 bases and J lost 7, with 11 bases in between. The CDR3 coding sequence is TGTGCCAGCAGTTACCAGCGGGGGATTGAAGCTTTCTTT. Protein product: CASSYQRGIEAFF.

This clone was seen more than once but under ten times. This chain links TRBV4-1 with TRBJ2-7, with D uncertain. Trimming stripped 1 base from V and 5 bases from J, with 12 bases between. The CDR3 is 14 residues long. The germline V gene encodes CDR1 MGHRA and CDR2 YSYEKL. The CDR3 protein is CASSQGNPRDEQYF. The CDR3 DNA reads TGCGCCAGCAGCCAAGGGAATCCCCGGGACGAGCAGTACTTC.

The chain links TRBV6-5 to TRBJ1-1; D is unresolved. V was pared by 4 bases and J by 1 base, with 7 bases between. The CDR3 covers 13 residues. Germline V gene sequence: CDR1 MNHEY, CDR2 SVGAGI. The CDR3 sequence: CASSFTGNTEAFF. Here the CDR3 DNA reads TGTGCCAGCAGTTTTACCGGGAACACTGAAGCTTTCTTT.

V usage is TRBV7-9 and J usage is TRBJ1-2; D not certain. Trimming left V 4 bases short and J 7 bases short, with 10 bases between. The CDR3 has 12 residues. Germline V gene lookup returns CDR1 SEHNR and CDR2 FQNEAQ (reference sequence). In nucleotides, the CDR3 is TGTGCCAGCAGCTCCCGGGAAGGTGGCTACACCTTC. It yields the protein CASSSREGGYTF.

This clone came up a few times. The chain uses TRBV29-1 and TRBJ1-1, with D perhaps matching TRBD1 (5 bases). Germline-derived CDR1 and CDR2 are SQVTM and ANQGSEA. Trimming took off 6 bases at V and 2 bases at J, with 10 bases between the two ends. This CDR3 is built from 12 residues. CDR3 nucleotides: TGCAGCGTAGGGGCCCGAAACACTGAAGCTTTCTTT. As protein: CSVGARNTEAFF.